This T cell receptor beta chain stems from a study of vaccination and CD4 T cells after COVID-19. At the level of the study: Nasal swab PCR detected SARS-CoV-2 in convalescent patients, who comprised several mild cases and one severe case. Convalescent cases consisted of six males and four females, of whom two were Hispanic.

Treatment denoted: roughly 10-day PBMC culture with coronavirus spike peptide pools or control peptides (ViraFEST assay). Remarks on this clonotype: What it recognizes is unknown.

Cultured CD4+ T cells had their DNA profiled by the Oncomine TCR Beta short-read assay. The source of extracted genomic DNA was cultured CD4+ T cells. TCRdb reprocessed the PCR reads with MiXCR, giving one entry per CDR3 protein. The sample holds around 21,000 distinct CDR3 sequences, around 49% seen once. In germline, CDR1 is LNHDA, CDR2 SQIVND (reference sequence). The CDR3 totals 14 residues. Trimming stripped 8 bases from V and 7 bases from J, with 20 bases between. The rearrangement joins TRBV19 to TRBJ1-1; no clear D. The sequenced sample consisted of CD4+ T cells from blood, cultured in vitro. The sequence was collected from a human donor who had recovered from COVID-19. CDR3 nucleotide sequence: TGTGCCAGTCGGTCAGCCCGCGTAACCGATGAAGCTTTCTTT. Its protein is CASRSARVTDEAFF.